This TCR beta chain was obtained from a study of shared clonotypes between healthy human individuals (dated by TCRdb to the early 2020s). A note on the overall study: The cohort included three men and a couple of women between 18 and 49 years of age. For each donor, three plates each were used for CD4 naive and CD4 memory, two plates were used for CD8 naive, and one plate was used for CD8 memory. The study deeply sequenced blood TCR repertoires of several healthy adults to estimate repertoire size and the extent of clonotype sharing between individuals. To increase sequencing depth and limit assay-specific biases, TCR repertoire library preparation and sequencing were carried out by different laboratories using diverse techniques. Per donor, leukapheresis produced somewhere between about 0.85 and 9.5 billion PBMCs.

The study at large found these results: Even with the large sequencing depth, rarefaction of the sorted-subset datasets indicated that sequencing was incomplete. Only blood was sampled, and tissue TCR repertoires likely differ from those in blood. Approximately 5% of naive CD4, roughly 3.5% of naive CD8, 2.3% of memory CD4, and less than 0.45% of memory CD8 clonotypes were shared across a few donors. Larger estimated clonotype richness was generally found for naive subsets than for memory subsets. Pairwise subsampling indicated that sequencing depth was expected to affect the degree of clonotype sharing among donors. Higher generation probabilities were observed for clonotypes shared by all four sorted-subset donors than for non-shared clonotypes. The genetic and exposure-history diversity represented was limited by the small number of donors.

V is pared back by 0 bases and J by 10 bases, with 11 bases lying between the germline termini. The CDR3 spans 13 residues, from the cysteine through the phenylalanine. Just CDR3 DNA is preserved here, 39 bases in frame from base 1. CDR1 SGDLS and CDR2 YYNGEE were looked up in the germline V gene. CD8 naive samples were CD45RO-negative cells positively selected for CCR7, giving a CD45RA+CCR7+ population that excluded TemRA cells. Healthy HIV-negative adults with no recently reported acute infections or vaccinations were included as donors. Only Caucasian adults living in Nashville, Tennessee, USA were represented among the donors. Blood was obtained by leukapheresis, after which PBMCs were separated by Ficoll-Histopaque density gradient centrifugation and cryopreserved in liquid nitrogen vapor phase. Purity and quantity of every magnetically sorted T cell population were checked by analytical flow cytometry. Genomic DNA was isolated from every sorted fraction and measured by UV absorbance on a Nanodrop 2000c.

Using the deep immunoSEQ assay, multiplex PCR amplified TCR CDR3 regions from genomic DNA. Extracted genomic DNA from each cell subset was spread evenly across all wells of several immunoSEQ 96-well plates, with each plate serving as a replicate. For sorted subsets, each replicate PCR was loaded with around 200 ng genomic DNA, equivalent to 30,000 or so T cell genomes. The purified libraries were quantified using a Qubit 3.0 fluorometer, sized with a Bioanalyzer 2100, and then quantified again using the KAPA Library Quantification kit. Each immunoSEQ 96-well plate was sequenced on its own single-read 150-cycle Illumina NextSeq 550 flow cell. On the study's bioinformatics: Because only junctional sequences without quality scores were contained in the immunoSEQ output, filtering matching that applied to full-length reads could not be performed. To assign V/J genes and CDR3, sequences were annotated using PyIR, a Python wrapper for IgBLAST v1.9, with IMGT germline references. Reads were filtered out if the reads had weak V/J assignments (E-value above 1e-6), no CDR3, stop codons, out-of-frame junctions, or ambiguous translated residues. V3J clonotypes were defined as sequences sharing the same inferred V gene, J gene, and CDR3 amino acid sequence. To compute the percentage overlap between repertoires, the number of shared unique clonotypes was divided by the size of the smaller repertoire. RTK rarefaction, the Chao1 estimator, and Recon v2.1 estimates of unobserved clonotypes were used to assess repertoire richness. Generation probabilities for all TCRbeta clonotypes obtained by the gDNA method from a few donors were computed using OLGA. What TCRdb holds here is the immuneACCESS table cut down to in-frame rearrangements. Part of the clones is not present; checked against another copy, under half of the missing clones reflect an unresolved V gene, and the others are unexplained. From that table come the V and J calls and clone size; the DNA was used to work out D and trimming. The sample table contains 1.5 million to 2.5 million clones; only one count was recorded for roughly 95% of them. The ten biggest clones cover 1% to 1.5% of the sample.

Turning to this clone: Its antigen has not been determined. Base quality data are lacking; no much larger clone is found one base away.

The sequence links TRBV9 to TRBJ2-1; the D gene is unclear. The sequenced material came from naive CD8+ T cells sorted from blood. Sample cell subset or site, as interpreted from the label and publication: CD45RA+CCR7+. The source of this sequence is a man aged 18 to 29 in good health. Here the CDR3 is given as CASSVGLSPEQFF. The bases read TGTGCCAGCAGCGTAGGACTGTCTCCCGAGCAGTTCTTC.